The clone carrying this T cell receptor (beta chain) was found many times. This sample is part of a study of low-dose radiotherapy and immunotherapy resistance in tumors. Study background: Intravenous ipilimumab 1 mg/kg every six weeks was given with nivolumab 240 mg every two weeks.

Trimming stripped 11 bases from V and 6 bases from J, with 16 bases between. The CDR3 sequence is 13 residues long. Germline V lookup: CDR1 LNHDA, CDR2 SQIVND (reference sequence). Noted time point: after trial treatment. Treatment denoted: LDRT plus nivolumab, ipilimumab, low-dose cyclophosphamide and aspirin (RACIN trial). Donors received a regimen that comprised nivolumab, ipilimumab, aspirin, low-dose cyclophosphamide and low-dose radiotherapy. Covering alpha and beta chains, TRAV- and TRBV-specific primers were used for the first-strand cDNA. It was with a constant-region primer and a V-primer adapter that TCRs were amplified over about 19 PCR cycles. Isolated mRNA was amplified by in vitro transcription. Using its own MiXCR run on the reads, TCRdb lists one record per CDR3 protein. The sample contains around 80,000 distinct CDR3 sequences, 15% to 20% of which appear only once.

The J gene is TRBJ2-2, the V gene TRBV19, with a weak D call TRBD2 (6 bases). The TCR comes from a male donor with prostate cancer. Source: PBMCs, taken after low-dose radiotherapy plus immunotherapy. The CDR3 DNA sequence: TGTGCCGGCGGGGCAGGCCCCCCCGGGGAGCTGTTTTTT. Protein sequence: CAGGAGPPGELFF.